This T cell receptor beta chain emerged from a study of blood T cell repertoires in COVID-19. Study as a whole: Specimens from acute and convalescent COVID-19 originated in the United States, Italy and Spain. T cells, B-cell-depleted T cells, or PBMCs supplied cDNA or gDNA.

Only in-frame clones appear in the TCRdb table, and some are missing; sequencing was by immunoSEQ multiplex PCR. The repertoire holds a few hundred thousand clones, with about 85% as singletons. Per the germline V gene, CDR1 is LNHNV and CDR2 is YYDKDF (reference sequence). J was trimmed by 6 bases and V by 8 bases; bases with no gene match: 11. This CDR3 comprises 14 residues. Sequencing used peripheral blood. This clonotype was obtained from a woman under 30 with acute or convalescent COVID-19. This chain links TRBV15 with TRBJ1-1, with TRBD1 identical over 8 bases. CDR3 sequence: CATREGQGMAEAFF. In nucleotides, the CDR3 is TGTGCCACCCGAGAAGGACAGGGAATGGCTGAAGCTTTCTTT.